Listed below are T cell receptor beta chains from one sample, sequenced in a study of T cell responses to AZD1222 COVID-19 vaccine. Clones were read by immunoSEQ multiplex PCR, and TCRdb kept only the in-frame ones, dropping some. The sample lists more than 150,000 clones, 94% occurring once. The sample in question was peripheral blood, obtained 28 days after the second AZD1222 dose. The receptors originated from an adult who received the AZD1222 COVID-19 vaccine. The CDR3 runs from the conserved cysteine through the conserved F or W. The order of the fields is CDR3 protein, V gene, J gene.

cdr3_aa: CAILPGAGQPQHF
v_call: TRBV10-2
j_call: TRBJ1-5

cdr3_aa: CASSLEQGTDTQYF
v_call: TRBV5-5
j_call: TRBJ2-3

cdr3_aa: CASSQVRGNSPLHF
v_call: TRBV3-1/TRBV3-2
j_call: TRBJ1-6

cdr3_aa: CASTGTVTYEQYF
v_call: TRBV28
j_call: TRBJ2-7

cdr3_aa: CATIGTGEEAFF
v_call: TRBV24-1
j_call: TRBJ1-1

cdr3_aa: CASSLGQSSLSGNTIYF
v_call: TRBV11-2
j_call: TRBJ1-3

cdr3_aa: CASSVRAGAQETQYF
v_call: TRBV7-2
j_call: TRBJ2-5

cdr3_aa: CASSIGQDTEAFF
v_call: TRBV19
j_call: TRBJ1-1

cdr3_aa: CASSLDRGPSSYGYTF
v_call: TRBV7-2
j_call: TRBJ1-2

cdr3_aa: CASSLGQEKAFF
v_call: TRBV5-4
j_call: TRBJ1-1

cdr3_aa: CASSYGLAGNEQFF
v_call: TRBV6-5
j_call: TRBJ2-1

cdr3_aa: CASSQEQGFEQYF
v_call: TRBV4-2
j_call: TRBJ2-7

cdr3_aa: CASSPITNDPQAFF
v_call: TRBV18
j_call: TRBJ1-1

cdr3_aa: CASSQEYLAGGLYEQYF
v_call: TRBV3-1/TRBV3-2
j_call: TRBJ2-7

cdr3_aa: CASNPRAGRGYGYTF
v_call: TRBV19
j_call: TRBJ1-2

cdr3_aa: CASSPTRTGGNTEAFF
v_call: TRBV7-2
j_call: TRBJ1-1

cdr3_aa: CASGTHRGRNGYTF
v_call: TRBV12-5
j_call: TRBJ1-2

cdr3_aa: CASGETNYGYTF
v_call: TRBV5-4
j_call: TRBJ1-2

cdr3_aa: CASRGFMNTEAFF
v_call: TRBV6-6
j_call: TRBJ1-1

cdr3_aa: CASSSGPPGTGSYGYTF
v_call: TRBV7-3
j_call: TRBJ1-2